This TCR beta chain was captured by sequencing in a study of blood T cell repertoires in COVID-19. The CDR3 runs to 13 residues. Trimming removed 7 bases from V and 3 bases from J, with 16 bases in between. In germline, CDR1 is SQVTM, CDR2 ANQGSEA. Generated by immunoSEQ multiplex PCR, the TCRdb table keeps only in-frame clones and is missing some. The sample includes 110,000 to 150,000 clones, approximately 78% of them seen just once. This receptor was obtained from a woman at least 80 years old with acute or convalescent COVID-19. Source material: peripheral blood. V is TRBV29-1 and J is TRBJ2-7; possible D gene TRBD2, 6 bases. CDR3 sequence: CSAVTAGRYEQYF. The CDR3, as DNA: TGCAGCGCAGTGACTGCGGGGCGCTACGAGCAGTACTTC.